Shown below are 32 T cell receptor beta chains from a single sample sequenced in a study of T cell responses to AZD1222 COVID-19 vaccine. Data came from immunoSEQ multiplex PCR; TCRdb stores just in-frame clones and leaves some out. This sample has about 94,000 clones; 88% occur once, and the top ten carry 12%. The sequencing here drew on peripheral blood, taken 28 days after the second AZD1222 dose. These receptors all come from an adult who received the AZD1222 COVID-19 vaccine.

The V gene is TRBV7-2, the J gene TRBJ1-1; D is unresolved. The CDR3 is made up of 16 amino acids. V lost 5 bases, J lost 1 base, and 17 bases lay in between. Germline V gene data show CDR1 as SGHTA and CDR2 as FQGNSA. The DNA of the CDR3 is TGTGCCAGCAGCCTAAGCGAGTACCGTTGGAACACTGAAGCTTTCTTT. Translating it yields CASSLSEYRWNTEAFF.

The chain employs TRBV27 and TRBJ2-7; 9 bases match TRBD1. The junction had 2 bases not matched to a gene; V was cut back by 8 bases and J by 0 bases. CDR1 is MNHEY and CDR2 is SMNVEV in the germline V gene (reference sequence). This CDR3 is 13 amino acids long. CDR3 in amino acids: CASGTGTSYEQYF. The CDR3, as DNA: TGTGCCAGCGGGACAGGGACCTCCTACGAGCAGTACTTC.

CDR3 amino acids: CASRPTGTSDETQYF. The CDR3 DNA sequence: TGTGCCAGCAGGCCGACCGGGACTAGCGATGAGACCCAGTACTTC. The rearrangement links TRBV27 to TRBJ2-5; TRBD2 aligns across 10 bases. The CDR3 is 15 amino acids. The V and J ends lost 6 bases and 5 bases, in that order; junction bases with no gene match: 9. Germline V gives CDR1 MNHEY, CDR2 SMNVEV (reference sequence).

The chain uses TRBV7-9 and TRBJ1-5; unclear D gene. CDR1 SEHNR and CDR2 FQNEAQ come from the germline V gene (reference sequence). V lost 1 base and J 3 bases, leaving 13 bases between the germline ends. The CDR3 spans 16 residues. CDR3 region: CASSLDSVSLNQPQHF. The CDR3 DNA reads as TGTGCCAGCAGCTTAGATTCTGTTAGCCTCAATCAGCCCCAGCATTTT.

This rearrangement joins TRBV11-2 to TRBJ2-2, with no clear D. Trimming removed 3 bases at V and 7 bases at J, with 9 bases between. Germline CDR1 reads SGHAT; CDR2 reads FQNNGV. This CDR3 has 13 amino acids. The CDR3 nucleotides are TGTGCCAGCAGCTTGAGTTATGGCGGGGAGCTGTTTTTT. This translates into CASSLSYGGELFF.

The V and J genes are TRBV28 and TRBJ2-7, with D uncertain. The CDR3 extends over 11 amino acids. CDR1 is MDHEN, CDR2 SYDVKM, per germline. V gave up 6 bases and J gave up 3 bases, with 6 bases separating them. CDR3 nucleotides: TGTGCCAGCAGGAGAGGCTACGAGCAGTACTTC. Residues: CASRRGYEQYF.

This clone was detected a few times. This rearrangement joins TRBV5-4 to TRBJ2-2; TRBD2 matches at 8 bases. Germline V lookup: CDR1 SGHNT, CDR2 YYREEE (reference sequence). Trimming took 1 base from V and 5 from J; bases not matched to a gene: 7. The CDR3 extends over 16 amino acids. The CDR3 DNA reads TGTGCCAGCAGCTTGTTACCGGGGGGGCAGACCGGGGAGCTGTTTTTT. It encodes CASSLLPGGQTGELFF.

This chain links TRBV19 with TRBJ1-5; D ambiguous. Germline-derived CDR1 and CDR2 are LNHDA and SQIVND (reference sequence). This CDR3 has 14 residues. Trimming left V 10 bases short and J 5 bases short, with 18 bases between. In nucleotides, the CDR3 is TGTGCCATTGGCCCGGGAGGGCGCTATCAGCCCCAGCATTTT. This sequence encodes CAIGPGGRYQPQHF. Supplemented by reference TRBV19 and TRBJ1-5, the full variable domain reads DGGITQSPKYLFRKEGQNVTLSCEQNLNHDAMYWYRQDPGQGLRLIYYSQIVNDFQKGDIAEGYSVSREKKESFPLTVTSAQKNPTAFYLCAIGPGGRYQPQHFGDGTRLSIL.

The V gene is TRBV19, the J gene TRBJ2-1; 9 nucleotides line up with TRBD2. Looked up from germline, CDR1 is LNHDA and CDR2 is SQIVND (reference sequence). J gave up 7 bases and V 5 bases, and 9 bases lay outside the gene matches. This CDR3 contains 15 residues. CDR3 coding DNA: TGTGCCAGTAGTGTGCAGCGGGGGGCCGGGAATGAGCAGTTCTTC. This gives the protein CASSVQRGAGNEQFF.

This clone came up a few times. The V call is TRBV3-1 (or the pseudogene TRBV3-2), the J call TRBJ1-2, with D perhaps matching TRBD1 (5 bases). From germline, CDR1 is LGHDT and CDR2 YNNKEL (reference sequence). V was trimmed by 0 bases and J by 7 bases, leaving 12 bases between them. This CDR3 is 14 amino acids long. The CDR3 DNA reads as TGTGCCAGCAGCCAAGAGCAGGGTAGGGCTGGCTACACCTTC. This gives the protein CASSQEQGRAGYTF.

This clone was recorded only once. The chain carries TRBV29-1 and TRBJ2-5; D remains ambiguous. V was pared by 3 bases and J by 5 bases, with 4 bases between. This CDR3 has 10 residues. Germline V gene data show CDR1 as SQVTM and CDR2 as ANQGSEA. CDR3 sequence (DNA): TGCAGCGTTGAGAGGGAGACCCAGTACTTC. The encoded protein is CSVERETQYF.

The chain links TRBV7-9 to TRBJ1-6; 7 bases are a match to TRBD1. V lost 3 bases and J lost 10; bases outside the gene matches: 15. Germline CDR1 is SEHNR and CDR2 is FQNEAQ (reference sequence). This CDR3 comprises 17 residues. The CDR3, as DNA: TGTGCCAGCAGCTTTGCAACAGGGGAGTCTTCTCGGTCACCCCTCCACTTT. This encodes CASSFATGESSRSPLHF.

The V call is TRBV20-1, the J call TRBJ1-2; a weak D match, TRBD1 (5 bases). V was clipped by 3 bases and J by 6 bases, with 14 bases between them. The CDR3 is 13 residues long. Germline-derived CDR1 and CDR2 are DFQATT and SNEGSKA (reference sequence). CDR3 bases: TGCAGTGCTAGTATCGCGGGGACGGATGGCTACACCTTC. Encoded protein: CSASIAGTDGYTF.

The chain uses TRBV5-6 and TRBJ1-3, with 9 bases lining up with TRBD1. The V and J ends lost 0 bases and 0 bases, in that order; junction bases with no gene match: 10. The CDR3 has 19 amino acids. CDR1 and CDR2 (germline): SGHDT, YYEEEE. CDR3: CASSLAGQGLYLSGNTIYF. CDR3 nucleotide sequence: TGTGCCAGCAGCTTGGCGGGACAGGGACTCTATCTCTCTGGAAACACCATATATTTT.

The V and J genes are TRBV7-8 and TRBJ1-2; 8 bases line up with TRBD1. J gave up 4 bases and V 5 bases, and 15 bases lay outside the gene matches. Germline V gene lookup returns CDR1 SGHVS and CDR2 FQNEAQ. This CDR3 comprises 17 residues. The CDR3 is CASSPHQDRVWFYGYTF. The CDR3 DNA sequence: TGTGCCAGCAGCCCTCACCAGGACAGGGTTTGGTTCTATGGCTACACCTTC.

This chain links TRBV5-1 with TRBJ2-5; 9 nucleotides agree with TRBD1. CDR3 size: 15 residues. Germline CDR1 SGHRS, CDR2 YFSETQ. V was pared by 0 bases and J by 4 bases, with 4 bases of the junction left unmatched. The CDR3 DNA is TGCGCCAGCAGCTTGGGACAGGGGGGGGGAGAGACCCAGTACTTC. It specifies CASSLGQGGGETQYF.

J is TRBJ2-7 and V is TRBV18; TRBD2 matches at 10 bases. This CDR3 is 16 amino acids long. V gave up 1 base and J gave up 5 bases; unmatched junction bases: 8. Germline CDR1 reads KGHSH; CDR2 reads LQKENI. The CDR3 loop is CASSPRVTSGYDEQYF. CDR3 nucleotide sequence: TGTGCCAGCTCACCACGGGTGACTAGCGGGTATGACGAGCAGTACTTC.

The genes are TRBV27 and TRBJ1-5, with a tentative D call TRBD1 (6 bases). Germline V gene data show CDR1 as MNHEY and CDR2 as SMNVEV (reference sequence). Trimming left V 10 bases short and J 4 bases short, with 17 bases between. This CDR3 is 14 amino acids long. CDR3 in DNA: TGTGCCATCAGGAGGGGGGAGCTTAATCAGCCCCAGCATTTT. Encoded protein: CAIRRGELNQPQHF.

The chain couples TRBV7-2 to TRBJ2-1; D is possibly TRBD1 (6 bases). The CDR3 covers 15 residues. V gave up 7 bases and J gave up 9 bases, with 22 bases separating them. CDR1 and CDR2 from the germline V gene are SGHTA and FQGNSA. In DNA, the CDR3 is TGTGCCAGCAAACGGGGACAACTACTAGTAGGTGAGCAGTTCTTC. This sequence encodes CASKRGQLLVGEQFF. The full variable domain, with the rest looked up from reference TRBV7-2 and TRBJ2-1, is GAGVSQSPSNKVTEKGKDVELRCDPISGHTALYWYRQSLGQGLEFLIYFQGNSAPDKSGLPSDRFSAERTGGSVSTLTIQRTQQEDSAVYLCASKRGQLLVGEQFFGPGTRLTVL.

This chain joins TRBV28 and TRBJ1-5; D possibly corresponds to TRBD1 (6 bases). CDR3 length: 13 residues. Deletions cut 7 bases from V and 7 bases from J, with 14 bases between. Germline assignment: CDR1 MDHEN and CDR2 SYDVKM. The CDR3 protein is CASTLTQGQPQHF. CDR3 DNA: TGTGCCAGCACTCTGACTCAGGGGCAGCCCCAGCATTTT.

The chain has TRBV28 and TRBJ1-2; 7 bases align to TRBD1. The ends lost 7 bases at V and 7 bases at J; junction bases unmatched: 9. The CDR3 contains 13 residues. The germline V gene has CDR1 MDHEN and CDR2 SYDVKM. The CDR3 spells CASTDRVYSGYTF. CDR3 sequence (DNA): TGTGCCAGCACTGACAGGGTCTACTCTGGCTACACCTTC.

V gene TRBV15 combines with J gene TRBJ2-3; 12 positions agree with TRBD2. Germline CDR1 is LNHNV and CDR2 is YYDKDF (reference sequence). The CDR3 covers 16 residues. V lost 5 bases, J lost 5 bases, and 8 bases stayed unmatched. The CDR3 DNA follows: TGTGCCACCAGCTCAAGACTAGCGGGGGATGGAGATACGCAGTATTTT. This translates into CATSSRLAGDGDTQYF.

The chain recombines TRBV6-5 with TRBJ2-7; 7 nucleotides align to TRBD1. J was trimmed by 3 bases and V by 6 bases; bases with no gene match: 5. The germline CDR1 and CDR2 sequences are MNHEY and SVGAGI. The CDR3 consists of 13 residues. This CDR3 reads CASRWGQIYEQYF. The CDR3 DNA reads TGTGCCAGCAGGTGGGGACAGATCTACGAGCAGTACTTC.

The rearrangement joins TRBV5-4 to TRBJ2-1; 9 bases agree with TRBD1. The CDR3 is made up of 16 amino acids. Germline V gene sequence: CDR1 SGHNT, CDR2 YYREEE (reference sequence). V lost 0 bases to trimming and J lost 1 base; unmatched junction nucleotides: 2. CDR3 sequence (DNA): TGTGCCAGCAGCTTGGCCGGGACAGGGTCCTACAATGAGCAGTTCTTC. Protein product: CASSLAGTGSYNEQFF. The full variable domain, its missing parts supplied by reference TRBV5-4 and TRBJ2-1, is ETGVTQSPTHLIKTRGQQVTLRCSSQSGHNTVSWYQQALGQGPQFIFQYYREEENGRGNFPPRFSGLQFPNYSSELNVNALELDDSALYLCASSLAGTGSYNEQFFGPGTRLTVL.

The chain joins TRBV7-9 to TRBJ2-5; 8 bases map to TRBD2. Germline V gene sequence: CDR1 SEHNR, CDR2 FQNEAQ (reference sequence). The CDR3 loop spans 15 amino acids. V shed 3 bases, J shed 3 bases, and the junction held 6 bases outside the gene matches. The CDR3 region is CASSFPTSGEETQYF. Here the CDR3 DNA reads TGTGCCAGCAGCTTCCCAACTAGCGGAGAAGAGACCCAGTACTTC. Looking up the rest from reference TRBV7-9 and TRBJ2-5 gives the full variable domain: DTGVSQNPRHKITKRGQNVTFRCDPISEHNRLYWYRQTLGQGPEFLTYFQNEAQLEKSRLLSDRFSAERPKGSFSTLEIQRTEQGDSAMYLCASSFPTSGEETQYFGPGTRLLVL.

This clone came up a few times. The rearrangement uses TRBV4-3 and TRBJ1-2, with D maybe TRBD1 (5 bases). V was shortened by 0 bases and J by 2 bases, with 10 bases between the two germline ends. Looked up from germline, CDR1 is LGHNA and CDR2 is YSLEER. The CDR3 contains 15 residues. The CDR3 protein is CASSQDFGGNYGYTF. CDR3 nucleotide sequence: TGCGCCAGCAGCCAAGATTTTGGGGGAAACTATGGCTACACCTTC.

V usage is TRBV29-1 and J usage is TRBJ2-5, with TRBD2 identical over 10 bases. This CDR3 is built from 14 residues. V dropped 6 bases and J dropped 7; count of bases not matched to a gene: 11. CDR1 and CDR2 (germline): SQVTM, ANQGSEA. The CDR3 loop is CSVASSGGWGTQYF. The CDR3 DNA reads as TGCAGCGTGGCCTCTAGCGGGGGCTGGGGGACCCAGTACTTC.

CDR3 nucleotide sequence: TGTGCCAGCAGTGAATGGTCTGGGACAGGGGGAACTTACGAGCAGTACTTC. Translated: CASSEWSGTGGTYEQYF. The gene calls are TRBV2 and TRBJ2-7; TRBD1 aligns across 11 bases. Germline lookup yields CDR1 SNHLY and CDR2 FYNNEI. The J segment lost 4 bases and the V segment lost 2 bases, leaving 10 bases of the junction unmatched. This CDR3 comprises 17 residues. Full variable domain (remainder filled in from reference TRBV2 and TRBJ2-7): EPEVTQTPSHQVTQMGQEVILRCVPISNHLYFYWYRQILGQKVEFLVSFYNNEISEKSEIFDDQFSVERPDGSNFTLKIRSTKLEDSAMYFCASSEWSGTGGTYEQYFGPGTRLTVT.

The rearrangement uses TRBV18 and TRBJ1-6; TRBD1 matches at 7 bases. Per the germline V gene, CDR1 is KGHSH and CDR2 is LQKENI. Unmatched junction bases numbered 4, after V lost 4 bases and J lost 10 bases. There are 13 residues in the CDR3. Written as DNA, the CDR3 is TGTGCCAGCTCACAGGGGGCTGAATCACCCCTCCACTTT. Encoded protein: CASSQGAESPLHF.

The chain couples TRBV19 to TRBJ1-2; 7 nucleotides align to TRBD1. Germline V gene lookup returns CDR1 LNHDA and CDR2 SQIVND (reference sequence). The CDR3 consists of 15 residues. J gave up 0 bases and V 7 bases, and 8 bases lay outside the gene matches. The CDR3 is CASTADRDANYGYTF. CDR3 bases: TGTGCCAGTACCGCAGACAGGGACGCTAACTATGGCTACACCTTC.

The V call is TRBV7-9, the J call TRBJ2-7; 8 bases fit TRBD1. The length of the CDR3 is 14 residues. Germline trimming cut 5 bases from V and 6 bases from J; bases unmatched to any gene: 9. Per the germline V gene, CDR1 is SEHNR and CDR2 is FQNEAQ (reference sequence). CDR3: CASSRGGGTGEQYF. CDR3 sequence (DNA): TGTGCCAGCAGCCGAGGCGGAGGGACAGGCGAGCAGTACTTC.

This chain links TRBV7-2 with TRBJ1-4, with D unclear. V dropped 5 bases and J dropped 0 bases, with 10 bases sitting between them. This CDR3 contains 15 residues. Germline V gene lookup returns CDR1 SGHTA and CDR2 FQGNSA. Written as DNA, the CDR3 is TGTGCCAGCAGCGTAGGGATTTCAACTAATGAAAAACTGTTTTTT. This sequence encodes CASSVGISTNEKLFF.